These 30 T cell receptor beta chains share one sample of origin, sequenced in a study of identical twins. TCRdb processed the 5' RACE reads anew with MiXCR; each CDR3 protein has one entry. The sample includes approximately 1.8 million distinct CDR3 sequences, under 35% seen only once; the top ten take about 0.27%. Sample: cord blood. The origin of the receptors is a newborn girl in good health.

This clonotype has a handful of counts. The junction differs from germline at one of its ends, possibly a read error. The V call is TRBV20-1, the J call TRBJ2-1, with D uncertain. The CDR3 covers 12 residues. Germline V gene sequence: CDR1 DFQATT, CDR2 SNEGSKA (reference sequence). The CDR3 sequence: CSAALGVYELFF. The CDR3 nucleotides are TGCAGTGCCGCCCTTGGGGTGTATGAGCTGTTCTTC.

This chain's CDR3 is CAISQTSGSSYEQYF. For the CDR3, the DNA is TGTGCCATCAGCCAGACTAGCGGGAGCTCCTACGAGCAGTACTTC. The V gene is TRBV10-3, the J gene TRBJ2-7; 12 bases are a match to TRBD2. Germline values: CDR1 ENHRY, CDR2 SYGVKD. The CDR3 consists of 15 residues. The J segment lost 0 bases and the V segment lost 6 bases, leaving 3 bases of the junction unmatched.

This clonotype was detected only a few times. This chain uses TRBV28 with TRBJ1-1; no firm D call. This CDR3 comprises 13 residues. The V end was cut by 10 bases, the J end by 3 bases, with 15 bases between. The germline CDR1 and CDR2 sequences are MDHEN and SYDVKM. CDR3 in amino acids: CATLSLRDTEAFF. CDR3 coding DNA: TGTGCCACCCTATCGTTGCGGGACACTGAAGCTTTCTTT.

This clonotype was recorded at least ten times. CDR3 region: CASSPPRDTDTQYF. The CDR3 DNA reads as TGTGCCAGCTCACCACCCAGGGACACAGATACGCAGTATTTT. The chain uses TRBV18 and TRBJ2-3; D is perhaps TRBD1 (5 bases). The CDR3 sequence is 14 residues long. V lost 0 bases to trimming and J lost 2 bases, with 6 bases between them. The germline CDR1 and CDR2 sequences are KGHSH and LQKENI.

The chain combines TRBV12-3 or TRBV12-4 with TRBJ2-5; 9 nucleotides line up with TRBD1. The CDR3 runs 15 residues. The V gene end was trimmed by 8 bases and the J gene end by 1 base; junction bases not matched to a gene: 8. The CDR3 here is CASGPGQGIQETQYF. CDR3 coding DNA: TGTGCCAGCGGGCCGGGACAGGGCATCCAAGAGACCCAGTACTTC.

This clonotype was counted a few times. The chain links TRBV27 to TRBJ2-7; tentatively, D is TRBD1 or TRBD2 (5 bases each). V lost 6 bases and J 2 bases, leaving 17 bases between the germline ends. CDR1 is MNHEY, CDR2 SMNVEV, per germline (reference sequence). The CDR3 extends over 15 amino acids. For the CDR3, the DNA is TGTGCCAGCAGCCTCGTAGGCTGGGGACCCTACGAGCAGTACTTC. It encodes CASSLVGWGPYEQYF.

This clonotype has a count of ten or more. The chain links TRBV4-2 to TRBJ1-2; possible D gene TRBD1, 5 bases. Trimming removed 1 base at V and 2 bases at J, with 8 bases between. This CDR3 spans 14 amino acids. The germline V gene has CDR1 LGHNA and CDR2 YNFKEQ. As DNA, the CDR3 is TGTGCCAGCAGCCAAGGGACAAAAAACTATGGCTACACCTTC. Protein: CASSQGTKNYGYTF.

This clonotype was picked up a small number of times. J is TRBJ2-6 and V is TRBV5-6, with 7 bases aligning to TRBD1. Germline lookup yields CDR1 SGHDT and CDR2 YYEEEE. V was clipped by 3 bases and J by 4 bases; unmatched bases: 4. The CDR3 is made up of 15 amino acids. The CDR3 sequence is CASSSDRQGANVLTF. The CDR3 bases are TGTGCCAGCAGCTCGGACAGGCAGGGGGCCAACGTCCTGACTTTC.

The chain has TRBV2 and TRBJ2-1; D gene unclear. In germline, CDR1 is SNHLY, CDR2 FYNNEI. CDR3 length: 16 amino acids. With 3 bases removed from V and 6 bases from J, the gap between germline ends came to 18 bases. The CDR3 DNA is TGTGCCAGCAGTGATATCGTCAAGGCAAAGGGCAATGAGCAGTTCTTC. Translating it yields CASSDIVKAKGNEQFF. Complete variable domain (other parts from reference TRBV2 and TRBJ2-1): EPEVTQTPSHQVTQMGQEVILRCVPISNHLYFYWYRQILGQKVEFLVSFYNNEISEKSEIFDDQFSVERPDGSNFTLKIRSTKLEDSAMYFCASSDIVKAKGNEQFFGPGTRLTVL.

Worth noting for this clonotype: One junction end disagrees with the germline gene, perhaps due to a read error. The V gene is TRBV20-1, the J gene TRBJ2-1, with 8 bases that match TRBD1. Germline V gene sequence: CDR1 DFQATT, CDR2 SNEGSKA (reference sequence). The CDR3 totals 15 residues. Written as DNA, the CDR3 is TGCAGTGCTGAACGCCGGGACAGGTTTTACAATGAGCACTTCTTC. Translated, it gives CSAERRDRFYNEHFF.

This clonotype was counted a few times. The gene calls are TRBV20-1 and TRBJ2-3, with D hard to call. The CDR3 sequence is 14 residues long. Germline-derived CDR1 and CDR2 are DFQATT and SNEGSKA (reference sequence). The V end lost 5 bases, the J end lost 1 base, and 13 bases lay between the germline ends. The CDR3 DNA sequence: TGCAGTGCTTACTTCCCTAGGGGCACAGATACGCAGTATTTT. This codes for CSAYFPRGTDTQYF.

This clonotype was counted ten times or more. The rearrangement joins TRBV7-2 to TRBJ2-7; 12 bases match TRBD2. The CDR3 contains 14 residues. J was trimmed by 3 bases and V by 5 bases; bases with no gene match: 2. Germline values: CDR1 SGHTA, CDR2 FQGNSA. The CDR3 DNA reads as TGTGCCAGCAGCGCGGGACTAGCGGGCTACGAGCAGTACTTC. Translating it yields CASSAGLAGYEQYF.

There are a few counts of this clonotype. The chain couples TRBV20-1 to TRBJ2-3; TRBD2 might be the D (6 bases). The germline CDR1 and CDR2 sequences are DFQATT and SNEGSKA (reference sequence). The CDR3 length is 10 residues. CDR3 nucleotides: TGCCGCCCGGGGGAAGATACGCAGTATTTT. Translation: CRPGEDTQYF.

The table lists this clonotype with many counts. The junction departs from germline at one end; a sequencing error may be responsible. The V and J genes are TRBV5-1 and TRBJ1-5, with D possibly TRBD1 on 5 matching bases. The CDR3 loop spans 13 amino acids. Germline V lookup: CDR1 SGHRS, CDR2 YFSETQ. CDR3 coding DNA: TGTGCCAGCAGTTTAGAGGGGTATCAGCCCCAGCATTTT. The encoded protein is CASSLEGYQPQHF.

This clonotype has only a few counts. The rearrangement joins TRBV28 to TRBJ2-7; weak D call: TRBD2 (5 bases). This CDR3 spans 15 amino acids. The V gene's germline CDR1 is MDHEN and CDR2 SYDVKM. Trimming pared 10 bases from V and 8 bases from J, leaving 27 bases between. The CDR3 here is CATVGSAAAPFQQYF. The CDR3 DNA reads TGTGCCACCGTTGGGTCTGCAGCGGCCCCCTTTCAGCAGTACTTC. The whole variable domain, filled in from reference TRBV28 and TRBJ2-7, reads DVKVTQSSRYLVKRTGEKVFLECVQDMDHENMFWYRQDPGLGLRLIYFSYDVKMKEKGDIPEGYSVSREKKERFSLILESASTNQTSMYLCATVGSAAAPFQQYFGPGTRLTVT.

The V call is TRBV11-2, the J call TRBJ2-7, with a weak D call TRBD2 (5 bases). The germline V gene encodes CDR1 SGHAT and CDR2 FQNNGV. The CDR3 has 13 residues. V lost 6 bases, J lost 2 bases, and 11 bases lay in between. CDR3 bases: TGTGCCAGCAGAGGACTGACGACCTACGAGCAGTACTTC. This encodes CASRGLTTYEQYF.

This clonotype was found a few times. The rearrangement uses TRBV7-9 and TRBJ1-6, with D possibly matching TRBD1 (5 bases). CDR3 length: 14 residues. Per the germline V gene, CDR1 is SEHNR and CDR2 is FQNEAQ (reference sequence). Deletions cut 2 bases from V and 10 bases from J, with 12 bases between. The CDR3 bases are TGTGCCAGCAGCTTAAGGGACGGGAGGTCACCCCTCCACTTT. Its translation: CASSLRDGRSPLHF.

Turning to this clonotype: Mismatch with germline at one junction end may stem from a read error. The J gene is TRBJ2-1, the V gene TRBV11-1, with 7 positions matching TRBD2. CDR1 SGHAT and CDR2 FQDESV come from the germline V gene (reference sequence). The CDR3 spans 17 residues. The CDR3 coding sequence is TGTGCCAGCAACTTAGCTTTGGGGGGGACGTCCTACAATGAGCAGTTCTTC. Its protein is CASNLALGGTSYNEQFF.

In the case of this clonotype: The junction shows a germline mismatch at one end, possibly a read error. J is TRBJ2-1 and V is TRBV7-7; TRBD2 agrees at 8 bases. Germline V gives CDR1 SSHAT, CDR2 FNYEAQ (reference sequence). This CDR3 has 13 amino acids. This chain's CDR3 is CASSLVRGGEQFF. In DNA form, the CDR3 reads TGTGCTAGCAGCTTAGTCCGGGGGGGAGAGCAGTTCTTC.

This clonotype was recorded a few times. The rearrangement links TRBV6-5 to TRBJ2-7; D unresolved. The V gene's germline CDR1 is MNHEY and CDR2 SVGAGI. The CDR3 contains 14 residues. V lost 5 bases and J 4 bases, leaving 15 bases between the germline ends. CDR3 sequence reads: CASSPVPLRYEQYF. CDR3 bases: TGTGCCAGCAGTCCCGTACCACTTAGGTACGAGCAGTACTTC.

The sample holds a few counts of this clonotype. The chain uses TRBV7-2 and TRBJ2-7, with TRBD2 identical over 13 bases. With V trimmed by 1 base and J by 2 bases, 5 bases remained unmatched. Germline assignment: CDR1 SGHTA and CDR2 FQGNSA. The CDR3 consists of 17 residues. The CDR3 DNA reads as TGTGCCAGCAGCTTAGGACTAGCGGGAGGAATTGCCTACGAGCAGTACTTC. This codes for CASSLGLAGGIAYEQYF.

This clonotype came up many times. The chain joins TRBV29-1 to TRBJ2-7, with D maybe TRBD2 (7 bases). The V end lost 4 bases, the J end lost 1 base, and 11 bases lay between the germline ends. Germline V gives CDR1 SQVTM, CDR2 ANQGSEA. This CDR3 region has 13 residues. The CDR3 DNA follows: TGCAGCGTTGGGGGGGGGACATCCTACGAGCAGTACTTC. Protein: CSVGGGTSYEQYF.

The chain has TRBV27 and TRBJ2-7; TRBD1 might be the D (6 bases). The V gene lost 5 bases and the J gene lost 2 bases, with 16 bases spanning the gap. This CDR3 is 15 amino acids long. CDR1 MNHEY and CDR2 SMNVEV come from the germline V gene (reference sequence). The CDR3 DNA sequence: TGTGCCAGCAGTCCCGGGACAATTTCCCCCTACGAGCAGTACTTC. It codes for CASSPGTISPYEQYF.

The sample holds a few counts of this clonotype. The V gene is TRBV2, the J gene TRBJ2-1; 12 nucleotides match TRBD2. CDR3 size: 15 residues. V trimming: 7 bases; J trimming: 9 bases; junction bases outside the gene matches: 10. CDR1 SNHLY and CDR2 FYNNEI come from the germline V gene. CDR3 amino acids: CASTRTSGTAGEQFF. Here the CDR3 DNA reads TGTGCCAGCACCAGGACTAGCGGGACGGCGGGTGAGCAGTTCTTC.

The rearrangement uses TRBV4-2 and TRBJ2-5; D is ambiguous. Germline V gene sequence: CDR1 LGHNA, CDR2 YNFKEQ. The CDR3 extends over 14 amino acids. V was trimmed by 8 bases and J by 11 bases, leaving 24 bases between them. The chain's CDR3 is CASSQDGWVGEQYF. Here the CDR3 DNA reads TGTGCCAGCTCCCAAGATGGGTGGGTTGGTGAGCAGTACTTC.

This rearrangement joins TRBV28 to TRBJ2-2, with 8 bases lining up with TRBD1. This CDR3 comprises 13 residues. In germline, CDR1 is MDHEN, CDR2 SYDVKM. J gave up 6 bases and V 6 bases, and 3 bases lay outside the gene matches. The CDR3 region has the DNA TGTGCCAGCAGGCAGGGGGCTTCCGGGGAGCTGTTTTTT. It translates to CASRQGASGELFF.

In this sample, this clonotype turned up a few times. This sequence joins TRBV2 and TRBJ1-5; 9 positions agree with TRBD1. Germline trimming cut 7 bases from V and 4 bases from J; bases unmatched to any gene: 5. The CDR3 has 14 amino acids. Germline-derived CDR1 and CDR2 are SNHLY and FYNNEI. The DNA for the CDR3 is TGTGCCAGCATGGGGACAGGGCGTAATCAGCCCCAGCATTTT. Its translation: CASMGTGRNQPQHF.

This clonotype has only a few counts. This sequence joins TRBV20-1 and TRBJ2-1; 11 bases line up with TRBD1. This CDR3 spans 16 amino acids. Germline V gives CDR1 DFQATT, CDR2 SNEGSKA (reference sequence). With 4 bases clipped from V and 6 bases from J, the junction kept 11 bases outside the gene matches. CDR3: CSAIPSGQGAGNEQFF. In DNA, the CDR3 is TGCAGTGCTATTCCATCAGGACAGGGGGCTGGCAATGAGCAGTTCTTC.

This clonotype was detected a few times. Here the CDR3 reads CASSWSPRESKNIQYF. For the CDR3, the DNA is TGCGCCAGCAGCTGGTCTCCGCGGGAGAGCAAAAACATTCAGTACTTC. V and J are TRBV4-1 and TRBJ2-4; TRBD2 matches at 7 bases. CDR3 length: 16 residues. Germline V gives CDR1 MGHRA, CDR2 YSYEKL. J was trimmed by 3 bases and V by 5 bases; bases with no gene match: 10.

This clonotype has more than one count but fewer than ten. The gene calls are TRBV11-2 and TRBJ2-1; maybe TRBD1 (6 bases). With the DNA end fitting TRBJ2-7 better, the J assignment may be wrong. CDR1 and CDR2 from the germline V gene are SGHAT and FQNNGV. The CDR3 length is 15 residues. The CDR3 region is CASSTPRGKGNEQYF. The CDR3 region has the DNA TGTGCCAGCAGCACACCCAGGGGAAAGGGCAATGAGCAGTACTTC.